Listed below are T cell receptor beta chains from one sample, sequenced in a study of OX40 agonist ivuxolimab in advanced cancers. Method: immunoSEQ multiplex PCR; TCRdb's copy keeps in-frame clones and lacks some. The table shows over 9,000 clones, with around four fifths occurring only once. The source material was CD4+ or CD8+ T cells sorted from blood, sampled in a trial of the OX40 agonist ivuxolimab. The source is an adult with an advanced solid tumor such as melanoma, head and neck, liver or kidney cancer. Each CDR3 is given without its conserved first and last residue.

V	J	CDR3
TRBV6-1	TRBJ2-5	ASSTLDSGETQY
TRBV10-3	TRBJ1-6	AISESARVYNSPLH
TRBV5-1	TRBJ2-5	ASSLFGELAGAQETQY
TRBV4-1	TRBJ1-5	ASSQDRGLNQPQH
TRBV15	TRBJ2-7	ATSKPRTGIYEQY
TRBV19	TRBJ1-2	ASSISAQAYGYT
TRBV7-9	TRBJ1-1	ASSWVDSHTEAF
TRBV6-1	TRBJ2-1	ASSEERDRNEQF
TRBV7-9	TRBJ1-1	ASSLVPGNTEAF
TRBV5-4	TRBJ2-7	ASSLGLGSYEQY
TRBV27	TRBJ1-5	ASSPGQGRNQPQH
TRBV7-5	TRBJ2-1	VRSHGAFEQF
TRBV7-2	TRBJ2-6	ASSDRVTGQSRANVLT
TRBV5-6	TRBJ2-7	ASKHWLGVGEQY
TRBV2	TRBJ2-4	ASSAGTGGMLYIQY
TRBV7-8	TRBJ2-5	ASSLSGAQETQY
TRBV4-1	TRBJ2-1	ASSQLLAGEIEQF
TRBV5-5	TRBJ1-5	ASSRQQSPGNQPQH
TRBV27	TRBJ1-1	ASSDRGKSTEAF
TRBV19	TRBJ2-1	ASSTGTGGYNEQF
TRBV7-9	TRBJ2-3	ASIGPGQGLSSDTQY
TRBV10-3	TRBJ2-1	AAKGSYVWSDEQF
TRBV6-4	TRBJ1-1	ASSATTNTEAF
TRBV5-1	TRBJ2-2	ASGDRTTGELF
TRBV7-2	TRBJ2-7	ASSPAYEQY
TRBV6-1	TRBJ2-1	ASRNSYNEQF
TRBV11-2	TRBJ2-1	ASSLPLGGNEQF
TRBV7-9	TRBJ2-5	ASSLIGTGGLETQY
TRBV19	TRBJ1-6	ASNGLARGNSPLH
TRBV4-1	TRBJ1-5	ASSQIGTADNQPQH